The subject of this entry is one T cell receptor (beta chain). What it recognizes is unknown. This entry comes from a study of response to subunit inactivated influenza vaccine. V shed 2 bases and J shed 4 bases, with 12 bases lying between them. Germline V gene data show CDR1 as MDHEN and CDR2 as SYDVKM. This CDR3 region has 15 residues. Each CDR3 protein gets one entry after TCRdb re-called the RT-PCR reads with MiXCR. The sample has more than 600,000 distinct CDR3 sequences; less than 20% are singletons. Study observations and caveats: That few new T cells are recruited by each seasonal influenza vaccination was the authors' suggestion.

The sequencing here drew on PBMCs from blood, taken roughly 5 days after vaccination. This receptor was obtained from a man aged 50-60 years who received an inactivated influenza vaccine. The chain recombines TRBV28 with TRBJ2-1, with D perhaps TRBD2 (6 bases). CDR3 nucleotides: TGTGCCAGCAGTTTAACGGGGGTGCGATACAATGAGCAGTTCTTC. It codes for CASSLTGVRYNEQFF.